Listed here is a single T cell receptor (beta chain). These data belong to a study of blood T cell repertoires in COVID-19. Profiled with immunoSEQ multiplex PCR; TCRdb holds only in-frame clones, not every one. The sample includes 300,000 to 450,000 clones, around 87% of them seen just once. The ends lost 3 bases at V and 1 base at J; junction bases unmatched: 4. The V gene's germline CDR1 is MDHEN and CDR2 SYDVKM. This CDR3 contains 15 residues. Sequencing was carried out using peripheral blood. The genes are TRBV28 and TRBJ1-1; 8 bases are a match to TRBD1. The sequence derives from a woman in her sixties with COVID-19, enrolled during active disease. In nucleotides, the CDR3 is TGTGCCAGCAGTTTGACCCAGGGGGCGAACACTGAAGCTTTCTTT. Its translation: CASSLTQGANTEAFF.